The clone carrying this TCR beta chain was seen a handful of times. Its antigen remains unknown. The data originate from a study of cytomegalovirus exposure and HLA in healthy donors. General observations from the study: The study labeled 150 or so TCR beta chains cytomegalovirus-associated. V- and J-gene trimming in TCR beta was tied to a missense DCLRE1C variant by an analysis performed later.

Germline CDR1 reads MNHNY; CDR2 reads SVGAGI (reference sequence). Trimming removed 3 bases at V and 0 bases at J, with 9 bases between. The CDR3 covers 15 residues. With 60 Vbeta and 13 Jbeta primers, the PCR was carried out. Authors' data handling: Roughly 76 million unique TCR beta chains, approximately 11 million of them shared, were counted by a later analysis. Profiling relied on immunoSEQ multiplex PCR, and the TCRdb table lists in-frame clones only, not all of them. That table gives V, J and clone size, and the DNA gave D and trimming. This table holds about 140,000 clones, approximately 80% found once.

This clonotype was obtained from a man between 25 and 39 years old in good health and CMV-seronegative. The sequencing sample was made of PBMCs. This chain joins TRBV6-6 and TRBJ2-1; D gene uncertain. CDR3 loop: CASSYDSSSYNEQFF. For the CDR3, the DNA is TGTGCCAGCAGTTATGACTCATCCTCCTACAATGAGCAGTTCTTC.